Reported below is one T cell receptor beta chain. Antigen unknown. The data were taken from a study of cytomegalovirus exposure and HLA in healthy donors. Study-wide results and caveats: In a later analysis, HLA-associated TCR beta chains were more clonally expanded than equally common others. Later analysis showed most CMV-associated TCR beta chains appearing HLA-restricted. Generally TCR sequences proved uncommon, though certain public TCRs appeared in numerous donors. A prior analysis recorded that most TCR beta V segments were productive about 90% or about 30% of the time.

CDR1 and CDR2 (germline): SGHNT, YYREEE (reference sequence). The CDR3 has 15 residues. V was pared by 1 base and J by 1 base, with 11 bases between. 13 Jbeta primers and 60 Vbeta primers were used for the PCR. Sequencing was performed with immunoSEQ multiplex PCR; in TCRdb, only in-frame clones are kept and a portion is missing. The table has around 170,000 clones, approximately 79% seen once. Sequencing input: PBMCs. The chain has TRBV5-4 and TRBJ2-5, with D perhaps matching TRBD1 (6 bases). This receptor was obtained from a man aged 35-49 years in good health and CMV-seropositive. The CDR3 loop is CASSLPRGSQETQYF. CDR3 DNA: TGTGCCAGCAGCTTGCCCAGGGGATCCCAAGAGACCCAGTACTTC.